This is a list of T cell receptor beta chains from one sample in a study of blood T cells in healthy people across ages. TCRdb ran MiXCR on the 5' RACE reads and lists one entry per CDR3 protein. The table has fewer than 950,000 distinct CDR3 sequences, roughly 53% seen once. Sequencing was done on a sample of blood. The source is a man aged 80 or over in good health. Each CDR3 is given with its conserved first and last residue. A D gene is named only where the DNA matches it firmly. A row's size may be missing; if present it is once, few, many or a size class.

- | - | TRBJ2-1 | TRBV3-1 | CASSQGHNEQFF | TGTGCCAGCAGCCAAGGGCACAATGAGCAGTTCTTC
TRBD1 | few | TRBJ1-2 | TRBV6-2/TRBV6-3 | CASSFRTGRNYGYTF | TGTGCCAGCAGTTTCCGGACAGGAAGAAACTATGGCTACACCTTC
TRBD1 | few | TRBJ1-2 | TRBV20-1 | CSARRSTGANYGYTF | TGCAGTGCTAGGCGATCGACAGGGGCCAACTATGGCTACACCTTC
- | few | TRBJ2-2 | TRBV20-1 | CSAPGTNTGELFF | TGCAGTGCACCCGGGACTAACACCGGGGAGCTGTTTTTT
TRBD1 | - | TRBJ2-5 | TRBV12-3/TRBV12-4 | CATQGQLGLEQYF | TGTGCCACACAGGGGCAGCTCGGGTTGGAGCAGTACTTC
- | few | TRBJ1-6 | TRBV20-1 | CSARDGQGRSPLHF | TGCAGTGCTAGAGATGGGCAGGGGAGGTCACCCCTCCACTTT
- | once | TRBJ2-3 | TRBV20-1 | CSASATRGGTDTQYF | TGCAGTGCTTCCGCAACTAGGGGCGGCACAGATACGCAGTATTTT
- | - | TRBJ2-4 | TRBV6-5 | CASSRQSLGGLEQYF | TGTGCCAGCAGCCGCCAAAGCCTCGGGGGCCTAGAGCAGTACTTC
TRBD1 | many | TRBJ2-7 | TRBV27 | CASSAGGYEQYF | TGTGCCAGCTCGGCAGGGGGCTACGAGCAGTACTTC
TRBD2 | - | TRBJ2-3 | TRBV5-1 | CASSSTQWAGDADTQYF | TGCGCCAGCAGCTCCACGCAGTGGGCGGGAGACGCAGATACGCAGTATTTT
- | - | TRBJ1-1 | TRBV12-3/TRBV12-4 | CASSLDLAVQDANTEAFF | TGTGCCAGCAGTTTAGACCTCGCCGTACAGGACGCGAACACTGAAGCTTTCTTT
- | - | TRBJ2-7 | TRBV6-6 | CASRDHYNEQYF | TGTGCCAGCAGGGACCACTACAATGAGCAGTACTTC
- | - | TRBJ1-2 | TRBV14 | CASSPNRAHNYGYTF | TGTGCCAGCAGCCCCAACAGGGCCCATAACTATGGCTACACCTTC
TRBD2 | - | TRBJ2-5 | TRBV24-1 | CATSDPRAGAETQYF | TGTGCCACCAGTGACCCGAGAGCGGGAGCAGAGACCCAGTACTTC
TRBD2 | few | TRBJ2-7 | TRBV4-1 | CASSQEPTASGSYEQYF | TGCGCCAGCAGCCAAGAGCCCACGGCTAGCGGGAGCTACGAGCAGTACTTC
- | - | TRBJ1-1 | TRBV19 | CASSTPRRDLNTEAFF | TGTGCCAGTAGTACCCCACGAAGGGATTTGAACACTGAAGCTTTCTTT